The 15 T cell receptor beta chains given below trace back to one sample, sequenced in a study of blood T cell repertoires in COVID-19. The protocol was immunoSEQ multiplex PCR, while the TCRdb copy is restricted to in-frame clones and leaves out a portion. Among approximately 400,000 clones listed, around 87% were seen once. Sequenced material: PBMCs or T cells enriched from blood (not recorded which). Receptors originate from a man aged 25-45 years who had recovered from COVID-19.

The rearrangement joins TRBV4-1 to TRBJ2-5; 7 positions match TRBD1. The junction had 5 bases not matched to a gene; V was cut back by 0 bases and J by 4 bases. The V gene's germline CDR1 is MGHRA and CDR2 YSYEKL. The length of the CDR3 is 15 residues. As DNA, the CDR3 is TGCGCCAGCAGCCAAGACACAGGGGTTCTAGAGACCCAGTACTTC. Its protein product is CASSQDTGVLETQYF.

The rearrangement links TRBV6-6 to TRBJ1-2, with 11 bases that match TRBD1. Germline V gives CDR1 MNHNY, CDR2 SVGAGI (reference sequence). Trimming at V came to 5 bases and at J to 3 bases, leaving 8 bases not matched to a gene. The CDR3 is 16 amino acids. CDR3 residues: CASSRTGGSEDYGYTF. CDR3 bases: TGTGCCAGCAGTAGGACAGGGGGCTCTGAGGACTATGGCTACACCTTC.

V and J are TRBV6-5 and TRBJ2-7; the D gene is possibly TRBD1 (6 bases). CDR1 and CDR2 (germline): MNHEY, SVGAGI. V was cut by 4 bases and J by 4 bases, with 14 bases left in between. The length of the CDR3 is 14 residues. For the CDR3, the DNA is TGTGCCAGCAGTTCCCGGGACAAACATTACGAGCAGTACTTC. This encodes CASSSRDKHYEQYF.

The rearrangement links TRBV4-1 to TRBJ2-5; D not resolved. The CDR3 consists of 12 residues. Deletions cut 2 bases from V and 6 bases from J, with 7 bases between. CDR1 and CDR2 (germline): MGHRA, YSYEKL. CDR3 sequence reads: CASSQPLQTQYF. CDR3 DNA sequence: TGCGCCAGCAGCCAACCCCTTCAGACCCAGTACTTC.

The J gene is TRBJ1-4, the V gene TRBV15; D possibly corresponds to TRBD1 (5 bases). Germline V gene sequence: CDR1 LNHNV, CDR2 YYDKDF (reference sequence). There are 15 residues in the CDR3. V gave up 4 bases and J gave up 3 bases, with 12 bases separating them. In nucleotides, the CDR3 is TGTGCCACCAGCACGCAGGGTCGGCCTAATGAAAAACTGTTTTTT. Its translation is CATSTQGRPNEKLFF.

The V and J genes are TRBV19 and TRBJ1-5; D might be TRBD1 (5 bases). Germline CDR1 and CDR2: LNHDA and SQIVND (reference sequence). Trimming took 9 bases from V and 7 from J, leaving 16 bases between them. CDR3 length: 13 residues. In DNA, the CDR3 is TGTGCCAGCCGCACAGGCCCTCGGCAGCCCCAGCATTTT. Translated: CASRTGPRQPQHF.

This clone appeared a few times. V gene TRBV27 combines with J gene TRBJ2-5, with 8 bases matching TRBD2. With 3 bases clipped from V and 6 bases from J, the junction kept 3 bases outside the gene matches. Germline-derived CDR1 and CDR2 are MNHEY and SMNVEV (reference sequence). This CDR3 is 13 amino acids long. CDR3 coding DNA: TGTGCCAGCAGTTTTACGGGGGGGCAGACCCAGTACTTC. Translation: CASSFTGGQTQYF.

A single count supports this clone. The genes are TRBV7-3 and TRBJ1-1; D is unclear. V was pared by 2 bases and J by 3 bases, with 10 bases between. Germline CDR1 SGHTA, CDR2 FQGTGA. The CDR3 is made up of 14 amino acids. The chain's CDR3 is CASSLSGIDTEAFF. The DNA for the CDR3 is TGTGCCAGCAGCTTATCGGGGATTGACACTGAAGCTTTCTTT.

This chain links TRBV5-4 with TRBJ1-1; 11 bases fit TRBD1. Looked up from germline, CDR1 is SGHNT and CDR2 is YYREEE (reference sequence). The CDR3 is made up of 14 amino acids. The V segment lost 7 bases and the J segment 6 bases; nucleotides outside the gene matches: 8. The CDR3 here is CASRRTGGDPEAFF. In DNA form, the CDR3 reads TGTGCCAGCCGCAGGACAGGGGGCGACCCTGAAGCTTTCTTT.

In its sample, this clone was seen a few times. The chain carries TRBV7-9 and TRBJ1-1; D is perhaps TRBD1 (6 bases). Looked up from germline, CDR1 is SEHNR and CDR2 is FQNEAQ (reference sequence). The V end was cut by 5 bases, the J end by 6 bases, with 16 bases between. The CDR3 totals 14 residues. CDR3 sequence (DNA): TGTGCCAGCAGCACCTTCAGGGGTAAAGCTGAAGCTTTCTTT. Translating gives CASSTFRGKAEAFF.

The V call is TRBV18, the J call TRBJ1-6; perhaps TRBD1 as D (5 bases). Trimming removed 3 bases at V and 5 bases at J, with 14 bases between. Looked up from germline, CDR1 is KGHSH and CDR2 is LQKENI. The CDR3 sequence is 16 residues long. In DNA, the CDR3 is TGTGCCAGCTCACCCAGACAGCTTGAGGATAATTCACCCCTCCACTTT. This translates into CASSPRQLEDNSPLHF.

The chain joins TRBV21-1 to TRBJ1-1. TRBV21-1 is a documented pseudogene. This CDR3 spans 22 amino acids. CDR3 loop: CASSTKFTGNGSFNILNTEAFF. DNA of the CDR3: TGTGCCAGCAGCACAAAGTTTACGGGTAATGGTTCATTCAACATCCTGAACACTGAAGCTTTCTTT.

This chain connects TRBV9 to TRBJ1-1; 7 bases fit TRBD1. CDR1 and CDR2 from the germline V gene are SGDLS and YYNGEE. The CDR3 extends over 13 amino acids. Germline trimming cut 2 bases from V and 6 bases from J; bases unmatched to any gene: 4. CDR3 coding DNA: TGTGCCAGCAGCGTGTACGGGACAGCTGAAGCTTTCTTT. It is translated as CASSVYGTAEAFF.

The V call is TRBV3-1 (or the pseudogene TRBV3-2), the J call TRBJ2-2; possible D gene TRBD1, 6 bases. This CDR3 has 15 residues. The V end lost 1 base, the J end lost 3 bases, and 9 bases lay between the germline ends. CDR1 is LGHDT, CDR2 YNNKEL, per germline (reference sequence). CDR3 protein: CASSQATGHTGELFF. CDR3 DNA sequence: TGTGCCAGCAGCCAAGCCACAGGGCACACCGGGGAGCTGTTTTTT.

The V gene is TRBV19, the J gene TRBJ2-3; the D gene is possibly TRBD2 (7 bases). This CDR3 contains 14 residues. Germline V CDR1 and CDR2: LNHDA, SQIVND (reference sequence). V dropped 7 bases and J dropped 3 bases, with 14 bases sitting between them. The CDR3 reads CASTGGRGTDTQYF. The CDR3 region has the DNA TGTGCCAGTACGGGGGGCCGAGGAACAGATACGCAGTATTTT. The full variable domain, with the rest looked up from reference TRBV19 and TRBJ2-3, is DGGITQSPKYLFRKEGQNVTLSCEQNLNHDAMYWYRQDPGQGLRLIYYSQIVNDFQKGDIAEGYSVSREKKESFPLTVTSAQKNPTAFYLCASTGGRGTDTQYFGPGTRLTVL.